The 10 T cell receptor beta chains below all came from one sample that was sequenced in a study of technical replicates of blood from several donors. Some clones are missing from TCRdb's copy, which holds only in-frame ones; the method was immunoSEQ multiplex PCR. Seen here are more than 80,000 clones, 95% observed once, and the top ten hold 0.2% to 0.25%. The sequenced sample was T cells isolated from PBMCs. The receptor source for this set is a human donor in good health.

The chain employs TRBV18 and TRBJ2-3, with 10 bases matching TRBD2. J gave up 6 bases and V 0 bases, and 3 bases lay outside the gene matches. Germline values: CDR1 KGHSH, CDR2 LQKENI. This CDR3 is built from 15 residues. CDR3 DNA sequence: TGTGCCAGCTCACCACCGGGACTAGCGTCCGATACGCAGTATTTT. Translating it yields CASSPPGLASDTQYF. Combining the CDR3 with reference TRBV18 and TRBJ2-3 gives the whole variable domain NAGVMQNPRHLVRRRGQEARLRCSPMKGHSHVYWYRQLPEEGLKFMVYLQKENIIDESGMPKERFSAEFPKEGPSILRIQQVVRGDSAAYFCASSPPGLASDTQYFGPGTRLTVL.

The V call is TRBV6-5, the J call TRBJ1-2; no clear D. V was shortened by 8 bases and J by 3 bases, with 16 bases between the two germline ends. The CDR3 consists of 14 residues. CDR1 and CDR2 from the germline V gene are MNHEY and SVGAGI. CDR3 region: CASGGSGDHYGYTF. CDR3 DNA sequence: TGTGCCAGCGGTGGGTCAGGTGATCACTATGGCTACACCTTC.

In its sample, this clone was seen once. The chain joins TRBV11-2 to TRBJ1-1; the D is unclear. Germline V gene lookup returns CDR1 SGHAT and CDR2 FQNNGV. The CDR3 sequence is 14 residues long. The V end was cut by 3 bases, the J end by 0 bases, with 8 bases between. The CDR3, as DNA: TGTGCCAGCAGCTTGAATACGGTGAACACTGAAGCTTTCTTT. Amino acids: CASSLNTVNTEAFF. The full variable domain, rest sourced from reference TRBV11-2 and TRBJ1-1, is EAGVAQSPRYKIIEKRQSVAFWCNPISGHATLYWYQQILGQGPKLLIQFQNNGVVDDSQLPKDRFSAERLKGVDSTLKIQPAKLEDSAVYLCASSLNTVNTEAFFGQGTRLTVV.

The CDR3 nucleotides are TGTGCCAGCACAGGAGGGGACGGGGAGCTGTTTTTT. It yields the protein CASTGGDGELFF. This sequence joins TRBV21-1 and TRBJ2-2; the DNA was not used to check the table's D call, TRBD2. TRBV21-1 is given as a pseudogene. The CDR3 has 12 residues.

The V and J genes are TRBV19 and TRBJ1-5; D unresolved. Trimming left V 5 bases short and J 0 bases short, with 2 bases between. Germline V lookup: CDR1 LNHDA, CDR2 SQIVND (reference sequence). The CDR3 has 12 residues. The CDR3 DNA sequence: TGTGCCAGTAGTCATAGCAATCAGCCCCAGCATTTT. Residues: CASSHSNQPQHF.

V usage is TRBV7-9 and J usage is TRBJ2-7; D remains unclear. Per germline, CDR1 SEHNR and CDR2 FQNEAQ (reference sequence). V was shortened by 5 bases and J by 4 bases, with 15 bases between the two germline ends. The CDR3 loop spans 14 amino acids. CDR3 DNA: TGTGCCAGCAGCCCGAATAACTCCCCATACGAGCAGTACTTC. As protein: CASSPNNSPYEQYF.

The rearrangement links TRBV4-1 to TRBJ1-2; 8 bases line up with TRBD1. This CDR3 has 18 residues. The germline V gene encodes CDR1 MGHRA and CDR2 YSYEKL. The J segment lost 0 bases and the V segment lost 4 bases, leaving 13 bases of the junction unmatched. The CDR3 here is CASSRKYQGQDSNYGYTF. CDR3 DNA sequence: TGCGCCAGCAGCCGTAAATATCAGGGACAGGATTCTAACTATGGCTACACCTTC.

The rearrangement joins TRBV4-1 to TRBJ2-1; possibly TRBD1 for D (7 bases). The V and J ends lost 0 bases and 5 bases respectively, with 11 bases between them. Germline assignment: CDR1 MGHRA and CDR2 YSYEKL. The CDR3 sequence is 15 residues long. CDR3 region: CASSQEQGRHNEQFF. The CDR3 region has the DNA TGCGCCAGCAGCCAAGAACAGGGGAGGCACAATGAGCAGTTCTTC.

The rearrangement links TRBV4-2 to TRBJ2-7, with TRBD2 identical over 7 bases. CDR1 and CDR2 from the germline V gene are LGHNA and YNFKEQ. The ends lost 8 bases at V and 1 base at J; junction bases unmatched: 11. The CDR3 length is 15 residues. CDR3 residues: CASSPLGTNSYEQYF. The CDR3 bases are TGTGCCAGCTCGCCTCTCGGGACTAATTCCTACGAGCAGTACTTC.

The rearrangement joins TRBV7-6 to TRBJ1-3; tentatively, D is TRBD1 (5 bases). CDR1 and CDR2 from the germline V gene are SGHVS and FNYEAQ. V was pared by 1 base and J by 4 bases, with 11 bases between. The CDR3 sequence is 15 residues long. The CDR3 DNA reads TGTGCCAGCAGCTTAGGCGGGACGGGAGGAAACACCATATATTTT. Protein sequence: CASSLGGTGGNTIYF.